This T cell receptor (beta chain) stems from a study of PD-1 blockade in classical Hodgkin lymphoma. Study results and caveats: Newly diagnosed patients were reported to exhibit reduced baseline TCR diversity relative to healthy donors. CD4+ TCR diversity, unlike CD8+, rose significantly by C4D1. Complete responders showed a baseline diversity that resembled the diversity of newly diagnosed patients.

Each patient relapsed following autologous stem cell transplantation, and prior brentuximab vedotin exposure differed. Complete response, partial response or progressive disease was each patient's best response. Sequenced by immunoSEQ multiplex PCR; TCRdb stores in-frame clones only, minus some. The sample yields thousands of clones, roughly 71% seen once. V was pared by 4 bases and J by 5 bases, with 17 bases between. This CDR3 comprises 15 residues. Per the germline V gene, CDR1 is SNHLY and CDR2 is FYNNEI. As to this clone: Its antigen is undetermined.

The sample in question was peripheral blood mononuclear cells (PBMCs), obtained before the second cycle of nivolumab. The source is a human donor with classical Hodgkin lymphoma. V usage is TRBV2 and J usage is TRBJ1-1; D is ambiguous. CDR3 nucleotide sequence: TGTGCCAGCAGTGCGGGCTCCAAGGCGGAGACTGAAGCTTTCTTT. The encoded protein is CASSAGSKAETEAFF. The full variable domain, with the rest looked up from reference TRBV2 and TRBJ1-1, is EPEVTQTPSHQVTQMGQEVILRCVPISNHLYFYWYRQILGQKVEFLVSFYNNEISEKSEIFDDQFSVERPDGSNFTLKIRSTKLEDSAMYFCASSAGSKAETEAFFGQGTRLTVV.